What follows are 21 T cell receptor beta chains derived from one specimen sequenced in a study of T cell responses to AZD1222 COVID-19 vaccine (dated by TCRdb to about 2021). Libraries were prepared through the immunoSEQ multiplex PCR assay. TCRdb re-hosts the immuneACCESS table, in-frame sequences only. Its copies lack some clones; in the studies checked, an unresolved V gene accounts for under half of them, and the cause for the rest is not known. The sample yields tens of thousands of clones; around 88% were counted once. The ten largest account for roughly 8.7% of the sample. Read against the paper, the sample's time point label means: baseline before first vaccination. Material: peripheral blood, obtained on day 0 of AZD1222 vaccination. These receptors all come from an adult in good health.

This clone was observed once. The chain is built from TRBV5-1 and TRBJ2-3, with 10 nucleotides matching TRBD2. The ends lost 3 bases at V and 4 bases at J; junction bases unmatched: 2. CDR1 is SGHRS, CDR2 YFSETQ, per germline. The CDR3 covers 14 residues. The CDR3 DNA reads TGCGCCAGCAGCTCTAGCGGGAGCGCAGATACGCAGTATTTT. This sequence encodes CASSSSGSADTQYF.

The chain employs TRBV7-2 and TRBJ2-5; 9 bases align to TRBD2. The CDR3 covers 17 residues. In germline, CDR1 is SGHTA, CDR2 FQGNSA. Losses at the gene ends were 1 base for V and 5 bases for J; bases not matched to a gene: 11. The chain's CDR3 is CASSLVGSGGVKETQYF. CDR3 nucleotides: TGTGCCAGCAGCTTAGTCGGTAGCGGGGGAGTGAAGGAGACCCAGTACTTC.

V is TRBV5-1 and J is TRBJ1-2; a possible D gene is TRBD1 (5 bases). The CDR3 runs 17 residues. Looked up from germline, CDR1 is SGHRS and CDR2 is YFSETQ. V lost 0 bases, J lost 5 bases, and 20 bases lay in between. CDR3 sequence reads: CASSLDPLTTAGYGYTF. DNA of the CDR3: TGCGCCAGCAGCTTGGATCCCCTTACGACAGCCGGGTATGGCTACACCTTC.

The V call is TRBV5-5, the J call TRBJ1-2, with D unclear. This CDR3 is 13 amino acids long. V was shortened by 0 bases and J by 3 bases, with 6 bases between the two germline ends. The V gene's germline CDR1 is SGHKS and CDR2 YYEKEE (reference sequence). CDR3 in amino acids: CASSLDTHYGYTF. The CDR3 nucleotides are TGTGCCAGCAGCTTGGACACCCACTATGGCTACACCTTC. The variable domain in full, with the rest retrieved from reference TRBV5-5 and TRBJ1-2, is DAGVTQSPTHLIKTRGQQVTLRCSPISGHKSVSWYQQVLGQGPQFIFQYYEKEERGRGNFPDRFSARQFPNYSSELNVNALLLGDSALYLCASSLDTHYGYTFGSGTRLTVV.

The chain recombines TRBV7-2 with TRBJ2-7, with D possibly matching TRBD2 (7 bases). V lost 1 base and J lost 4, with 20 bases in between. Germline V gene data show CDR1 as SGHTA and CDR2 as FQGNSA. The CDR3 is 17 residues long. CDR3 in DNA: TGTGCCAGCAGCTTAGGCGGGGGCGCGGGGATCCCATACGAGCAGTACTTC. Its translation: CASSLGGGAGIPYEQYF.

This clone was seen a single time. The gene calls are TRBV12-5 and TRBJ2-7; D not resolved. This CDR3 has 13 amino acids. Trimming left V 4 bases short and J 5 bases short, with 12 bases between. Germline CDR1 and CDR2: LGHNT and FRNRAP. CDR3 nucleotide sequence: TGTGCTAGTGGTTCTCTCGGAGTCCACGAGCAGTACTTC. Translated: CASGSLGVHEQYF.

CDR3: CASSSWTAQETQYF. CDR3 nucleotides: TGCGCCAGCAGCTCGTGGACAGCCCAAGAGACCCAGTACTTC. This sequence joins TRBV5-1 and TRBJ2-5; a weak D match, TRBD1 (6 bases). The germline V gene has CDR1 SGHRS and CDR2 YFSETQ. The ends were cut back, 3 bases at V and 1 base at J, with 10 bases in the middle. The CDR3 length is 14 residues.

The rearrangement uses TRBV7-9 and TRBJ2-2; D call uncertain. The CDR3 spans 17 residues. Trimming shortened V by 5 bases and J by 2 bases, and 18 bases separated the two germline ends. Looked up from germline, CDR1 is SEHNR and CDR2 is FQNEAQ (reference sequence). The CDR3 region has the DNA TGTGCCAGCAGCCGAACTCTAGAGGTCTCCAACACCGGGGAGCTGTTTTTT. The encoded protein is CASSRTLEVSNTGELFF.

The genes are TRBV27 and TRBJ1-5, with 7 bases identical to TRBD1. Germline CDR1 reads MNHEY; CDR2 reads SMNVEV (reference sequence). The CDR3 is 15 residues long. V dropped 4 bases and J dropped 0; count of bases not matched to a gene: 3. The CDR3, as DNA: TGTGCCAGCAGTTCCTACAGGGGTAGCAATCAGCCCCAGCATTTT. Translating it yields CASSSYRGSNQPQHF.

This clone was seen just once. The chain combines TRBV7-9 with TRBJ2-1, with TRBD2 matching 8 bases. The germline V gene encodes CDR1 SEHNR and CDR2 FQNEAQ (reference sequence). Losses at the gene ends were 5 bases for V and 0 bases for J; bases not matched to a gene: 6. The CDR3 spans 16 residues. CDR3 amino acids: CASSPQRESSYNEQFF. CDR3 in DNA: TGTGCCAGCAGCCCCCAGCGGGAGAGCTCCTACAATGAGCAGTTCTTC.

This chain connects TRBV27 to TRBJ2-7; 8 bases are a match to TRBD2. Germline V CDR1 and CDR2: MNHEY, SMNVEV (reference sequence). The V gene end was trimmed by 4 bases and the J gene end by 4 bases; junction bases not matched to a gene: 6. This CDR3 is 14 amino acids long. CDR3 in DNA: TGTGCCAGCAGTTCAAAGCGGGGGCCTTACGAGCAGTACTTC. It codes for CASSSKRGPYEQYF.

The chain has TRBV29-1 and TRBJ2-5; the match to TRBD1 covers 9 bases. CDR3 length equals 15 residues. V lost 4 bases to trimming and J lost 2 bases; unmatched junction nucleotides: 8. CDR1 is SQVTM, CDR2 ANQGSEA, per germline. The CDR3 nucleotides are TGCAGCGTTGCGGGTTGGGGACAGGGTCAAGAGACCCAGTACTTC. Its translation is CSVAGWGQGQETQYF.

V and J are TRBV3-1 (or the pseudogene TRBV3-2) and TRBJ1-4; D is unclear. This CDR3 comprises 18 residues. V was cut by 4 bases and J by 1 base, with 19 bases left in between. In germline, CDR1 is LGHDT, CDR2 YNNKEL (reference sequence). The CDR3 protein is CASSPRSGRAGTNEKLFF. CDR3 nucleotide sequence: TGTGCCAGCAGCCCCCGGTCTGGGAGGGCTGGAACTAATGAAAAACTGTTTTTT.

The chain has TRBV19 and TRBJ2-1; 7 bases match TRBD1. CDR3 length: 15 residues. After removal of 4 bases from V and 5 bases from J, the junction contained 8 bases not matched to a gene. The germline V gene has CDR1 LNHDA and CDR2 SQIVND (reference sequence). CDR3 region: CASSRSQGIHNEQFF. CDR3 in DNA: TGTGCCAGTAGTAGGTCACAGGGGATTCACAATGAGCAGTTCTTC.

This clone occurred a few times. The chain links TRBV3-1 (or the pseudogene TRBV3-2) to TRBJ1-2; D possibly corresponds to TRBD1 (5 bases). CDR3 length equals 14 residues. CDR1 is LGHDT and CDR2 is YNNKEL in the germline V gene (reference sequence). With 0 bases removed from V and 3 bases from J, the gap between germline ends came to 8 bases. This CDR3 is CASSQEGAYYGYTF. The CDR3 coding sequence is TGTGCCAGCAGCCAAGAAGGGGCTTACTATGGCTACACCTTC.

CDR3 amino acids: CASREDRGLEETQYF. The CDR3 nucleotides are TGTGCCAGCAGAGAGGACAGGGGGCTAGAAGAGACCCAGTACTTC. The chain has TRBV28 and TRBJ2-5, with TRBD1 identical over 11 bases. J gave up 3 bases and V 6 bases, and 6 bases lay outside the gene matches. This CDR3 comprises 15 residues. CDR1 and CDR2 from the germline V gene are MDHEN and SYDVKM. The variable domain in full, completed from reference TRBV28 and TRBJ2-5, reads DVKVTQSSRYLVKRTGEKVFLECVQDMDHENMFWYRQDPGLGLRLIYFSYDVKMKEKGDIPEGYSVSREKKERFSLILESASTNQTSMYLCASREDRGLEETQYFGPGTRLLVL.

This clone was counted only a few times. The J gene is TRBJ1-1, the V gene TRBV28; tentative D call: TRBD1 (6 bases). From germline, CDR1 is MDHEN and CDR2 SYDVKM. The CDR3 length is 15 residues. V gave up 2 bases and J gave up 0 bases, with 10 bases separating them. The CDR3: CASSLGTLMNTEAFF. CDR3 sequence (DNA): TGTGCCAGCAGTTTAGGGACATTGATGAACACTGAAGCTTTCTTT.

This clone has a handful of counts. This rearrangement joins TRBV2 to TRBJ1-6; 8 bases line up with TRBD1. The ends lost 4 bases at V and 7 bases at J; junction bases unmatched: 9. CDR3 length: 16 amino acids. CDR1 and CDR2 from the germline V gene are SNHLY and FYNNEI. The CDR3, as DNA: TGTGCCAGCAGTGCGTCCGGGACAGGTCTGAATTCACCCCTCCACTTT. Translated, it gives CASSASGTGLNSPLHF.

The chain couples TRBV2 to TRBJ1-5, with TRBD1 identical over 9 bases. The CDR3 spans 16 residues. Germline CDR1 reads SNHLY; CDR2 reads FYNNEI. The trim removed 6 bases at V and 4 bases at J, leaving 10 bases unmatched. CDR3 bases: TGTGCCAGCAGGCTACCCGGGACAGGGACGAATCAGCCCCAGCATTTT. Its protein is CASRLPGTGTNQPQHF.

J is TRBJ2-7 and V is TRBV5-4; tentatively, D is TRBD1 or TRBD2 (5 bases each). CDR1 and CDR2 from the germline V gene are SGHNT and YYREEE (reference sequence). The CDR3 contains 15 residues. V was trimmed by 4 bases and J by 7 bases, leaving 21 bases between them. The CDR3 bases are TGTGCCAGCAGCCCTCGGACGGGGCTGAAAGGAGAGCAGTACTTC. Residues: CASSPRTGLKGEQYF.

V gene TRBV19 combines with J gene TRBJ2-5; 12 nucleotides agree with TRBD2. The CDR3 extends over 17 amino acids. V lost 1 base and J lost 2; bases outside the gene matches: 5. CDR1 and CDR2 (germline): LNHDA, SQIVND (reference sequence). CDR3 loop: CASSIGRTSGIQETQYF. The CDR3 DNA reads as TGTGCCAGTAGTATAGGCCGGACTAGCGGGATTCAAGAGACCCAGTACTTC.